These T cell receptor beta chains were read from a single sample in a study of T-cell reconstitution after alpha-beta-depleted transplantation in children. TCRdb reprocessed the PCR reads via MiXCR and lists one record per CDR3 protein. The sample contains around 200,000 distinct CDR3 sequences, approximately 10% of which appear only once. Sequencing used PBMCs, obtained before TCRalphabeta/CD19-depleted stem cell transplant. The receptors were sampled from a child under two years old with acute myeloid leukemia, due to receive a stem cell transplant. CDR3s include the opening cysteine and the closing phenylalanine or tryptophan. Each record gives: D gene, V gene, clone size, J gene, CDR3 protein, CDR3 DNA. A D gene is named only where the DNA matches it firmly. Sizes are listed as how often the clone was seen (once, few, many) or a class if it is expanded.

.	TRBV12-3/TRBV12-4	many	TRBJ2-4	CASSFSRIKNIQYF	TGTGCCAGCAGTTTCAGTCGGATCAAAAACATTCAGTACTTC
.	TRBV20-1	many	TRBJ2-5	CSASPSKETQYF	TGCAGTGCTAGCCCTAGCAAGGAGACCCAGTACTTC
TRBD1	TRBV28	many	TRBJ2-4	CASSAGQAINIQYF	TGTGCCAGCAGCGCGGGACAGGCGATAAACATTCAGTACTTC
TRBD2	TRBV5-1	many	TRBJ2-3	CASSFGIAGADTQYF	TGCGCCAGCAGCTTCGGGATAGCGGGAGCGGATACGCAGTATTTT
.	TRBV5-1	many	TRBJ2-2	CASSLGLQYTGELFF	TGCGCCAGCAGCTTGGGTTTACAGTACACCGGGGAGCTGTTTTTT
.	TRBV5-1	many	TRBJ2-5	CASSLAGGGQETQYF	TGCGCCAGCAGCTTGGCAGGGGGGGGCCAAGAGACCCAGTACTTC
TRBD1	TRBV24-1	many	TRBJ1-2	CATSASTGNYGYTF	TGTGCCACCAGTGCCTCGACAGGGAACTATGGCTACACCTTC
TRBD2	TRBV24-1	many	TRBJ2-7	CATSASGGGYEQYF	TGTGCCACCAGTGCAAGCGGGGGAGGCTACGAGCAGTACTTC
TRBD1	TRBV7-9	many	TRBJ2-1	CASLPTGESYNEQFF	TGTGCCAGCCTCCCGACAGGGGAATCCTACAATGAGCAGTTCTTC
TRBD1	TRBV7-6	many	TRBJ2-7	CASSLRDRDHEQYF	TGTGCCAGCAGCTTGAGGGACAGGGACCACGAGCAGTACTTC
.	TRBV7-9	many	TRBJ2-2	CASDSSGELFF	TGTGCCAGCGATTCCTCCGGGGAGCTGTTTTTT
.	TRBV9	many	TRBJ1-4	CASSVGATNEKLFF	TGTGCCAGCAGCGTAGGGGCAACTAATGAAAAACTGTTTTTT
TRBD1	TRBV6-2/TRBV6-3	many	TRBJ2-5	CASSYSLTGSETQYF	TGTGCCAGCAGTTACTCACTGACAGGGTCGGAGACCCAGTACTTC
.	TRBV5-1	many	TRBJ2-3	CASSLRDQGGSDTQYF	TGCGCCAGCAGCTTGCGGGACCAGGGTGGCTCAGATACGCAGTATTTT